Below, 31 T cell receptor beta chains from the same sample are listed, as sequenced in a study of type 1 and type 2 diabetes patients. Genomic DNA was the PCR template. Multiplex PCR with 30 forward and 13 reverse primers amplified the TCR beta CDR3. Each CDR3 protein gets one entry after TCRdb re-called the multiplex PCR reads with MiXCR. This sample has more than 250,000 distinct CDR3 sequences, with around 47% found just once. The sample was peripheral blood mononuclear cells (PBMCs). The receptors were sampled from a young man with type 2 diabetes.

With regard to this clonotype: One end of the junction is discordant with germline, which a read error may explain. The chain links TRBV2 to TRBJ2-7; the D gene is possibly TRBD1 (5 bases). This CDR3 has 13 residues. Germline CDR1 reads SNHLY; CDR2 reads FYNNEI. In DNA, the CDR3 is TGTGCCAGCAGAACAGGCAGCTCCTACGGGCAGTACTTC. Protein sequence: CASRTGSSYGQYF.

V gene TRBV12-3 or TRBV12-4 combines with J gene TRBJ1-2, with D maybe TRBD1 (6 bases). The germline V and J ends were trimmed by 7 bases and 8 bases, with 17 bases remaining between them. CDR3 length: 13 amino acids. CDR3 sequence reads: CASTMIQGSGYTF. The CDR3 DNA reads as TGTGCCAGCACTATGATACAGGGTAGCGGCTACACCTTC.

The chain links TRBV12-3 or TRBV12-4 to TRBJ1-1; the D is unclear. The V end lost 8 bases, the J end lost 0 bases, and 7 bases lay between the germline ends. The CDR3 totals 12 residues. The CDR3 DNA follows: TGTGCCAGCGCTAACATGAACACTGAAGCTTTCTTT. As protein: CASANMNTEAFF.

This chain joins TRBV19 and TRBJ2-1, with 8 bases aligning to TRBD2. From germline, CDR1 is LNHDA and CDR2 SQIVND (reference sequence). This CDR3 region has 15 residues. Losses at the gene ends were 4 bases for V and 6 bases for J; bases not matched to a gene: 8. The CDR3: CASSTAGVFPNEQFF. The CDR3 DNA reads as TGTGCCAGTAGTACAGCGGGAGTTTTTCCCAATGAGCAGTTCTTC.

CDR3: CSVERGSEQYF. The CDR3 coding sequence is TGCAGCGTTGAACGAGGGTCCGAGCAGTACTTC. The rearrangement uses TRBV29-1 and TRBJ2-7; D might be TRBD2 (5 bases). The CDR3 is made up of 11 amino acids. Per the germline V gene, CDR1 is SQVTM and CDR2 is ANQGSEA. Trimming shortened V by 2 bases and J by 6 bases, and 8 bases separated the two germline ends.

The rearrangement joins TRBV24-1 to TRBJ2-1, with 7 nucleotides matching TRBD2. The germline gives CDR1 KGHDR, CDR2 SFDVKD. The CDR3 totals 13 residues. V lost 8 bases and J lost 6; bases outside the gene matches: 6. The DNA of the CDR3 is TGTGCCACCAATGGTCGCGGGGGCAATGAGCAGTTCTTC. It codes for CATNGRGGNEQFF.

Here the CDR3 reads CATSTHIHSTDTQYF. The CDR3 DNA reads TGTGCCACCAGCACGCACATACACAGCACAGATACGCAGTATTTT. The J gene is TRBJ2-3, the V gene TRBV15; D remains unclear. The CDR3 is 15 residues long. Germline V CDR1 and CDR2: LNHNV, YYDKDF (reference sequence). Trimming removed 4 bases from V and 0 bases from J, with 11 bases in between.

This clonotype appeared a few times. The genes are TRBV20-1 and TRBJ1-6; 7 nucleotides align to TRBD1. V shed 5 bases and J 10 bases; nucleotides not matched to a gene: 11. The CDR3 has 14 residues. CDR1 and CDR2 from the germline V gene are DFQATT and SNEGSKA (reference sequence). CDR3 nucleotide sequence: TGCAGTGCTCCTTTTCAGGGGGTGAAGTCACCCCTCCACTTT. Its translation: CSAPFQGVKSPLHF.

The chain combines TRBV10-3 with TRBJ1-1; 7 nucleotides align to TRBD1. J gave up 1 base and V 7 bases, and 3 bases lay outside the gene matches. This CDR3 spans 13 amino acids. Looked up from germline, CDR1 is ENHRY and CDR2 is SYGVKD. CDR3 protein: CAINGQANTEAFF. CDR3 bases: TGTGCCATCAATGGACAGGCGAACACTGAAGCTTTCTTT.

This clonotype has more than one count but fewer than ten. The chain joins TRBV7-8 to TRBJ2-5; no reliable D call. This CDR3 has 18 residues. V was clipped by 4 bases and J by 1 base, with 22 bases between them. CDR1 SGHVS and CDR2 FQNEAQ come from the germline V gene. The CDR3 reads CASSSKGGRRFVQETQYF. The CDR3 coding sequence is TGTGCCAGCAGCTCGAAAGGCGGCAGACGATTTGTCCAAGAGACCCAGTACTTC.

In regard to this clonotype: One end of the junction does not line up with germline, which may come from a read error. This chain uses TRBV11-2 with TRBJ2-2; the D gene is possibly TRBD2 (6 bases). The length of the CDR3 is 15 residues. The V gene's germline CDR1 is SGHAT and CDR2 FQNNGV. The chain's CDR3 is CASSQGGTRTGELFF. Written as DNA, the CDR3 is TGCGCCAGCAGCCAAGGCGGGACGCGCACCGGGGAGCTGTTTTTT. Full variable domain (missing parts from reference TRBV11-2 and TRBJ2-2): EAGVAQSPRYKIIEKRQSVAFWCNPISGHATLYWYQQILGQGPKLLIQFQNNGVVDDSQLPKDRFSAERLKGVDSTLKIQPAKLEDSAVYLCASSQGGTRTGELFFGEGSRLTVL.

This clonotype has at least ten counts. The chain is built from TRBV25-1 and TRBJ1-2, with D possibly being TRBD1 (6 bases). The CDR3 has 12 residues. Germline-derived CDR1 and CDR2 are MGHDK and SYGVNS. The ends were cut back, 4 bases at V and 6 bases at J, with 9 bases in the middle. The CDR3 is CASSAYRDGYTF. In DNA form, the CDR3 reads TGTGCCAGCAGTGCGTACAGGGATGGCTACACCTTC.

The chain links TRBV7-8 to TRBJ1-5; weak D call: TRBD1 (6 bases). Germline V gives CDR1 SGHVS, CDR2 FQNEAQ. Trimming removed 4 bases at V and 9 bases at J, with 13 bases between. The CDR3 extends over 13 amino acids. The CDR3 coding sequence is TGTGCCAGCAGCTCGGACAGCGCTTGGCCCCAGCATTTT. This sequence encodes CASSSDSAWPQHF.

V is TRBV30 and J is TRBJ2-1; possibly TRBD2 for D (5 bases). Germline V lookup: CDR1 GTSNPN, CDR2 SVGIG (reference sequence). The length of the CDR3 is 12 residues. V lost 7 bases, J lost 7 bases, and 14 bases lay in between. DNA for the CDR3: TGTGCCTTCCCCGGGGTTGGGAATGAGCAGTTCTTC. Residues: CAFPGVGNEQFF.

With regard to this clonotype: A much larger clone is a single base away; this may be a read error. The rearrangement links TRBV7-6 to TRBJ1-2; 10 bases agree with TRBD1. V dropped 5 bases and J dropped 4; count of bases not matched to a gene: 1. The CDR3 runs to 13 residues. CDR1 and CDR2 from the germline V gene are SGHVS and FNYEAQ. CDR3 DNA: TGTGCCAGCAGCAGACAGGGGGCCTATGGCTACACCTTC. Amino acid sequence: CASSRQGAYGYTF. Variable domain in full (rest from reference TRBV7-6 and TRBJ1-2): GAGVSQSPRYKVTKRGQDVALRCDPISGHVSLYWYRQALGQGPEFLTYFNYEAQQDKSGLPNDRFSAERPEGSISTLTIQRTEQRDSAMYRCASSRQGAYGYTFGSGTRLTVV.

The V call is TRBV5-1, the J call TRBJ2-7; the D call may be TRBD1 or TRBD2 (5 bases each). The DNA matches TRBJ2-1 better at its end, which makes the J call doubtful. Germline CDR1 reads SGHRS; CDR2 reads YFSETQ. The length of the CDR3 is 14 residues. CDR3 loop: CASSLARAGGEQFF. As DNA, the CDR3 is TGCGCCAGCAGCTTGGCCAGGGCTGGGGGTGAGCAGTTCTTC.

The chain combines TRBV7-2 with TRBJ2-3, with 10 bases aligning to TRBD2. Germline values: CDR1 SGHTA, CDR2 FQGNSA. This CDR3 comprises 16 residues. Trimming at V came to 6 bases and at J to 0 bases, leaving 6 bases not matched to a gene. This chain's CDR3 is CASSPGLASSTDTQYF. The CDR3 DNA is TGTGCCAGCAGTCCGGGACTAGCGTCTAGCACAGATACGCAGTATTTT. Together with reference TRBV7-2 and TRBJ2-3, the CDR3 gives the full variable domain: GAGVSQSPSNKVTEKGKDVELRCDPISGHTALYWYRQSLGQGLEFLIYFQGNSAPDKSGLPSDRFSAERTGGSVSTLTIQRTQQEDSAVYLCASSPGLASSTDTQYFGPGTRLTVL.

The chain links TRBV5-1 to TRBJ2-1; D perhaps matches TRBD2 (5 bases). Looked up from germline, CDR1 is SGHRS and CDR2 is YFSETQ. Deletions cut 0 bases from V and 8 bases from J, with 18 bases between. This CDR3 has 16 amino acids. The CDR3 spells CASSLVYDLARDEQFF. The CDR3 nucleotides read TGCGCCAGCAGCTTGGTGTATGACCTAGCTAGGGATGAGCAGTTCTTC.

The chain is built from TRBV30 and TRBJ1-1; 7 nucleotides match TRBD1. The V segment lost 1 base and the J segment 1 base; nucleotides outside the gene matches: 6. The CDR3 runs to 15 residues. Per germline, CDR1 GTSNPN and CDR2 SVGIG (reference sequence). Here the CDR3 reads CAWSGKGAGNTEAFF. CDR3 sequence (DNA): TGTGCCTGGAGTGGTAAGGGGGCTGGGAACACTGAAGCTTTCTTT.

This chain links TRBV4-3 with TRBJ1-1; D uncertain. Between the trimmed V and J ends, which lost 3 bases and 1 base, there was a span of 6 bases. Germline values: CDR1 LGHNA, CDR2 YSLEER. This CDR3 is 13 amino acids long. The CDR3 sequence is CASSHRTNTEAFF. In DNA, the CDR3 is TGCGCCAGCAGCCACAGAACGAACACTGAAGCTTTCTTT.

DNA of the CDR3: TGTGCCAGCCATAGCCGATCGAGAAACACCATATATTTT. It is translated as CASHSRSRNTIYF. The chain is built from TRBV28 and TRBJ1-3, with D unresolved. Germline values: CDR1 MDHEN, CDR2 SYDVKM. The CDR3 runs 13 residues. V lost 8 bases and J lost 5, with 13 bases in between.

The gene calls are TRBV10-3 and TRBJ2-7; D possibly corresponds to TRBD1 (5 bases). Germline CDR1 and CDR2: ENHRY and SYGVKD. CDR3 length: 13 amino acids. V was trimmed by 6 bases and J by 3 bases, leaving 12 bases between them. CDR3 DNA: TGTGCCATCAGCCAGGGATCGGACTACGAGCAGTACTTC. Translation gives CAISQGSDYEQYF.

Here the CDR3 reads CASCRQGNYGYTF. The CDR3 coding sequence is TGTGCCAGCTGCCGACAGGGCAACTATGGCTACACCTTC. The chain recombines TRBV28 with TRBJ1-2; TRBD1 matches 7 bases. The CDR3 contains 13 residues. V was clipped by 8 bases and J by 2 bases; unmatched bases: 5. Germline V gene lookup returns CDR1 MDHEN and CDR2 SYDVKM.

The rearrangement links TRBV5-1 to TRBJ2-2; TRBD1 might be the D (8 bases). V was trimmed by 2 bases and J by 7 bases, leaving 15 bases between them. Germline CDR1 and CDR2: SGHRS and YFSETQ. CDR3 length equals 15 residues. The CDR3 is CASSFGGTGSGELFF. CDR3 in DNA: TGCGCCAGCAGCTTCGGGGGGACAGGAAGCGGGGAGCTGTTTTTT.

The genes are TRBV12-3 or TRBV12-4 and TRBJ1-2; D is possibly TRBD1 (5 bases). The V end was cut by 5 bases, the J end by 8 bases, with 21 bases between. There are 15 residues in the CDR3. The CDR3 loop reads CASSPGTWGSGGYTF. The CDR3 DNA follows: TGTGCCAGCAGTCCCGGAACTTGGGGGTCGGGGGGCTACACCTTC.

The CDR3 DNA reads TGTGCCAGCAGTCCTAACAGGGGATCCAATCAGCCCCAGCATTTT. Its translation is CASSPNRGSNQPQHF. The V and J genes are TRBV13 and TRBJ1-5; 7 nucleotides line up with TRBD1. Per germline, CDR1 PRHDT and CDR2 FYEKMQ (reference sequence). The CDR3 runs 15 residues. J gave up 3 bases and V 6 bases, and 8 bases lay outside the gene matches.

By share of the sample, this clonotype is medium-sized. The chain has TRBV15 and TRBJ1-2, with a possible D match to TRBD1 (5 bases). Trimming shortened V by 4 bases and J by 2 bases, and 11 bases separated the two germline ends. This CDR3 is 14 amino acids long. The germline V gene encodes CDR1 LNHNV and CDR2 YYDKDF (reference sequence). CDR3 amino acids: CATSKEGRNYGYTF. The CDR3 DNA is TGTGCCACCAGCAAAGAGGGGCGCAACTATGGCTACACCTTC.

There are a few counts of this clonotype. This sequence joins TRBV7-9 and TRBJ2-3, with 8 positions matching TRBD2. Trimming cost V 2 bases and J 0 bases; bases outside gene matches: 1. Germline V lookup: CDR1 SEHNR, CDR2 FQNEAQ (reference sequence). This CDR3 has 15 amino acids. The chain's CDR3 is CASSLTSGSTDTQYF. The CDR3 DNA sequence: TGTGCCAGCAGCTTAACTAGCGGTAGCACAGATACGCAGTATTTT. The full variable domain, in which reference TRBV7-9 and TRBJ2-3 provide the parts outside the CDR3, is DTGVSQNPRHKITKRGQNVTFRCDPISEHNRLYWYRQTLGQGPEFLTYFQNEAQLEKSRLLSDRFSAERPKGSFSTLEIQRTEQGDSAMYLCASSLTSGSTDTQYFGPGTRLTVL.

The genes are TRBV19 and TRBJ2-1; no reliable D call. The CDR3 spans 15 residues. Germline values: CDR1 LNHDA, CDR2 SQIVND (reference sequence). Trimming left V 4 bases short and J 0 bases short, with 10 bases between. CDR3 in DNA: TGTGCCAGTAGTACGACGCCGAGCTCCTACAATGAGCAGTTCTTC. It is translated as CASSTTPSSYNEQFF.

Concerning this clonotype: Germline and junction disagree at one end, which may indicate a read error. The chain is built from TRBV28 and TRBJ1-4, with TRBD1 matching 9 bases. The CDR3 spans 17 residues. Germline V lookup: CDR1 MDHEN, CDR2 SYDVKM. The CDR3 is CASSSRGQGDTNEKLFF. In nucleotides, the CDR3 is TGTGCCAGCAGCTCCCGGGGACAGGGCGACACTAATGAAAAACTGTTCTTT.

This chain connects TRBV4-1 to TRBJ2-1; no clear D. Trimming took 3 bases from V and 1 from J, leaving 10 bases between them. The CDR3 has 15 residues. Per the germline V gene, CDR1 is MGHRA and CDR2 is YSYEKL. CDR3 protein: CASSQMTVSYNEQFF. The CDR3 DNA sequence: TGCGCCAGCAGCCAGATGACGGTATCCTACAATGAGCAGTTCTTC.